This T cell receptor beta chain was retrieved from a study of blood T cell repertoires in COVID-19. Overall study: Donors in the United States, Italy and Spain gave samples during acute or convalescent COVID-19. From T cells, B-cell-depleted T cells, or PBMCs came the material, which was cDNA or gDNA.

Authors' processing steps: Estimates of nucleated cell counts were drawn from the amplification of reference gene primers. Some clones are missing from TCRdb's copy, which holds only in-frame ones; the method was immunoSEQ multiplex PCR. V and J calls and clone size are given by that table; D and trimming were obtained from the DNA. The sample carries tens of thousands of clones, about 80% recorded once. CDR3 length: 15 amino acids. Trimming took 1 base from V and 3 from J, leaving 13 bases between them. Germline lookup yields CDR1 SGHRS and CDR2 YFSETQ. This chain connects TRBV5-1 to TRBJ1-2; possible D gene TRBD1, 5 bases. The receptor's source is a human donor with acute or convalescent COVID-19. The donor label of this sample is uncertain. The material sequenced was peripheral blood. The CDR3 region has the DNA TGCGCCAGCAGCTTGACGGGGGACCCATACTATGGCTACACCTTC. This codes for CASSLTGDPYYGYTF.